The T cell receptor (beta chain) described here comes from a study of Ad26.COV2.S vaccination and SARS-CoV-2 variants. Study-wide points: Ad26.COV2.S recipients had broader spike-specific TCRs (P = 0.0014).

In the case of this clone: The antigen is unknown.

J was trimmed by 2 bases and V by 3 bases; bases with no gene match: 4. The CDR3 length is 14 residues. The germline gives CDR1 LGHDT, CDR2 YNNKEL (reference sequence). This sample's treatment: 15 to 20 received Ad26.COV2.S at low or high dose, single or two shots; roughly five received placebo; per-sample allocation not given. The samples date from day 63 after the first vaccine or placebo injection. Sequenced by immunoSEQ multiplex PCR; TCRdb stores in-frame clones only, minus some. This table has hundreds of thousands of clones, roughly 87% appearing once. This clonotype was sampled from a person aged 18 to 59 who received the Ad26.COV2.S COVID-19 vaccine or a placebo. The chain is built from TRBV3-1 (or the pseudogene TRBV3-2) and TRBJ2-7, with 7 bases aligning to TRBD1. The sample consisted of peripheral blood, taken in a trial of Ad26.COV2.S vaccine versus placebo. CDR3 nucleotides: TGTGCCAGCAGCCAGAGGACAGGAACCTACGAGCAGTACTTC. Translated, it gives CASSQRTGTYEQYF.